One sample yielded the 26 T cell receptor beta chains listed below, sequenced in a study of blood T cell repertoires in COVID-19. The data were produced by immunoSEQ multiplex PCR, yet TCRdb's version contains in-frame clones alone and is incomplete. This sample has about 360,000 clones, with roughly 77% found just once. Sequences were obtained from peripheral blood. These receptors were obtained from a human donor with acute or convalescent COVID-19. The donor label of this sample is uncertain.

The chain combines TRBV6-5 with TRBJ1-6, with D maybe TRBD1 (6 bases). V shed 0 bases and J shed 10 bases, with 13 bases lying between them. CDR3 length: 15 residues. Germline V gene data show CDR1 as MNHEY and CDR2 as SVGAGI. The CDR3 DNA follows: TGTGCCAGCAGTTACTCGGGACACGCTTACTCACCCCTCCACTTT. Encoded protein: CASSYSGHAYSPLHF.

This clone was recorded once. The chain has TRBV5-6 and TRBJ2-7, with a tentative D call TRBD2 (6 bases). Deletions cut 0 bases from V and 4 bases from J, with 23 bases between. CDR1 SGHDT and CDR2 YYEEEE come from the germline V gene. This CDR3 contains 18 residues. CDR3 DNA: TGTGCCAGCAGCTTGGCCCTTGGAGATTGGGGGGAGATGTACGAGCAGTACTTC. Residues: CASSLALGDWGEMYEQYF.

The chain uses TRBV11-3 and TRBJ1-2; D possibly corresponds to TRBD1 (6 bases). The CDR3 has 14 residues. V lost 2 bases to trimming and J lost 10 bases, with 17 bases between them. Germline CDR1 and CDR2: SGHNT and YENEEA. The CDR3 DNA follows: TGTGCCAGCAGCTTAATTCAGGGGTCGACGTTCTACACCTTC. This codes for CASSLIQGSTFYTF.

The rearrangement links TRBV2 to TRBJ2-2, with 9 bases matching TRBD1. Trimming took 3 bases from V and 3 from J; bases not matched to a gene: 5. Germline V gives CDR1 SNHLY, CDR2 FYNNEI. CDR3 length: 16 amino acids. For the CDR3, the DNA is TGTGCCAGCAGTGAGACCGGGACAGGGCACACCGGGGAGCTGTTTTTT. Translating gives CASSETGTGHTGELFF.

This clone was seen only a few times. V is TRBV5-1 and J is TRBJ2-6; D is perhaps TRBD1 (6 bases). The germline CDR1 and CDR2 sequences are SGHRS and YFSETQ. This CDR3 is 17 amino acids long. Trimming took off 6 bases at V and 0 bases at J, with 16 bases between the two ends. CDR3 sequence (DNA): TGCGCCAGCAAACCGGGACAAATAAACTCTGGGGCCAACGTCCTGACTTTC. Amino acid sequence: CASKPGQINSGANVLTF.

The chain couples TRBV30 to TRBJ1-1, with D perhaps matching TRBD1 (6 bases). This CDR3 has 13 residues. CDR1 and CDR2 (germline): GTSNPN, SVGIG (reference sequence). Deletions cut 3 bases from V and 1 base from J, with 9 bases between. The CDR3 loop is CAWRGHSNTEAFF. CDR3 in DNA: TGTGCCTGGAGGGGACACTCGAACACTGAAGCTTTCTTT.

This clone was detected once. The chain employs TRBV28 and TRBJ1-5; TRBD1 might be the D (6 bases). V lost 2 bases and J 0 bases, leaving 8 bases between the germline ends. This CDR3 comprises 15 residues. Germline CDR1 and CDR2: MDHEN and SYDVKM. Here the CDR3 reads CASSLQQGSNQPQHF. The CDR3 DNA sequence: TGTGCCAGCAGTTTACAACAGGGTAGCAATCAGCCCCAGCATTTT.

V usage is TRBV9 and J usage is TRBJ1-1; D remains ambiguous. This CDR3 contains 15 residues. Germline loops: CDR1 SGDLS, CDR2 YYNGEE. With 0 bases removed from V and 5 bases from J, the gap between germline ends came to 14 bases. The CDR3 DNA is TGTGCCAGCAGCGTAGGGGAAGGGAGAAAAACTGAAGCTTTCTTT. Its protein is CASSVGEGRKTEAFF.

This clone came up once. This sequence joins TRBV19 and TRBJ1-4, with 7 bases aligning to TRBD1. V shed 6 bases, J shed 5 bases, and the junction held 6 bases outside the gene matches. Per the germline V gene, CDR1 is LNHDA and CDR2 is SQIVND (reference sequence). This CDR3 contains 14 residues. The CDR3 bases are TGTGCCAGTAGGAACAGGGGTCTCAATGAAAAACTGTTTTTT. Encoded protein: CASRNRGLNEKLFF.

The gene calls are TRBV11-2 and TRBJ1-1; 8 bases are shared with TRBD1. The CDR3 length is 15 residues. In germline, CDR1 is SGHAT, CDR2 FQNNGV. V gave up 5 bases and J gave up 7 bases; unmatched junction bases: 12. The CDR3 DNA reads TGTGCCAGCAGCAGGCGGACAGGGACCGCCTATGAAGCTTTCTTT. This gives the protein CASSRRTGTAYEAFF.

This CDR3 is CASSIRGNTGELFF. In DNA, the CDR3 is TGTGCCAGCAGTATTAGGGGGAACACCGGGGAGCTGTTTTTT. V is TRBV11-3 and J is TRBJ2-2, with D perhaps TRBD1 (5 bases). This CDR3 contains 14 residues. Germline values: CDR1 SGHNT, CDR2 YENEEA. Trimming removed 6 bases from V and 1 base from J, with 9 bases in between.

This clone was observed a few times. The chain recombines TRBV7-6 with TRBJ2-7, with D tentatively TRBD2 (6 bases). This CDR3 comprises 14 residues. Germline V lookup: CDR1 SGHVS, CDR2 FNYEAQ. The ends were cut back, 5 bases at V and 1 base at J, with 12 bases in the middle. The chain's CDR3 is CASSPLASSYEQYF. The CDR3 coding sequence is TGTGCCAGCAGCCCCCTAGCGTCATCCTACGAGCAGTACTTC.

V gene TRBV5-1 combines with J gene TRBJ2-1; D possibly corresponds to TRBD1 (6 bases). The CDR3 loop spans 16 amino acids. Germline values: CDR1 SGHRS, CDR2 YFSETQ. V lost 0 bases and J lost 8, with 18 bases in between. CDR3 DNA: TGCGCCAGCAGCTTGGAGGGGGAGCCAAACGCAGATGAGCAGTTCTTC. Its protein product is CASSLEGEPNADEQFF. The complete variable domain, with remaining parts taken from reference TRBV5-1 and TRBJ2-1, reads KAGVTQTPRYLIKTRGQQVTLSCSPISGHRSVSWYQQTPGQGLQFLFEYFSETQRNKGNFPGRFSGRQFSNSRSEMNVSTLELGDSALYLCASSLEGEPNADEQFFGPGTRLTVL.

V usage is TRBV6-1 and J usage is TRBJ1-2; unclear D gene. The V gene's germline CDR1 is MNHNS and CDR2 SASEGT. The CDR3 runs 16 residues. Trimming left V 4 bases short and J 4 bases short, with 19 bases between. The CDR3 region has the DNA TGTGCCAGCAGTGGTTACCTACCACTACTTATCTATGGCTACACCTTC. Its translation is CASSGYLPLLIYGYTF.

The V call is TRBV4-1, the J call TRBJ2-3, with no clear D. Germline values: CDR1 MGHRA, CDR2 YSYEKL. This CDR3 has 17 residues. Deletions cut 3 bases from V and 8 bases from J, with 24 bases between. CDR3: CASSHPKPPYPSITQYF. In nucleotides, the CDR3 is TGCGCCAGCAGCCATCCTAAACCCCCCTACCCTAGTATTACGCAGTATTTT.

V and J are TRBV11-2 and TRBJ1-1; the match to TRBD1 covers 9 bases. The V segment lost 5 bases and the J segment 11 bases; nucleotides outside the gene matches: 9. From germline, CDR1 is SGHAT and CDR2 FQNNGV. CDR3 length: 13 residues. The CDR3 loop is CASSPDRTGDAFF. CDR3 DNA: TGTGCCAGCAGCCCAGACCGGACAGGGGACGCTTTCTTT.

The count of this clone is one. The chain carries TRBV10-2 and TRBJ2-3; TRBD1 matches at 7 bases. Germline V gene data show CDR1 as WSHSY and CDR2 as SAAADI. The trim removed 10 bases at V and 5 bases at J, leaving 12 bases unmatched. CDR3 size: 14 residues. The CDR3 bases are TGCGCCAATAGCCGGCAGGGGGAAGGAGATACGCAGTATTTT. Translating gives CANSRQGEGDTQYF.

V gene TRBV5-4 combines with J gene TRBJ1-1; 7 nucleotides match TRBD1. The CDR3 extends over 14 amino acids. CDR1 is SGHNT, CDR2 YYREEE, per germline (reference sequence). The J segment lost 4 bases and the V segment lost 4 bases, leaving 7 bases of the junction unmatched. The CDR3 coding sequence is TGTGCCAGCAGCACAAGCAGGGGGACCACTGAAGCTTTCTTT. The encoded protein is CASSTSRGTTEAFF. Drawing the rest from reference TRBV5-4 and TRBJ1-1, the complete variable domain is ETGVTQSPTHLIKTRGQQVTLRCSSQSGHNTVSWYQQALGQGPQFIFQYYREEENGRGNFPPRFSGLQFPNYSSELNVNALELDDSALYLCASSTSRGTTEAFFGQGTRLTVV.

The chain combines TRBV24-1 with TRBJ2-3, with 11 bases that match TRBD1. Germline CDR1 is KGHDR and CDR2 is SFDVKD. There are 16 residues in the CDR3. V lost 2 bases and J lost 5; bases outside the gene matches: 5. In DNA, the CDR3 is TGTGCCACCAGTGATTGGACAGGGGGCTCTCTAGATACGCAGTATTTT. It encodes CATSDWTGGSLDTQYF.

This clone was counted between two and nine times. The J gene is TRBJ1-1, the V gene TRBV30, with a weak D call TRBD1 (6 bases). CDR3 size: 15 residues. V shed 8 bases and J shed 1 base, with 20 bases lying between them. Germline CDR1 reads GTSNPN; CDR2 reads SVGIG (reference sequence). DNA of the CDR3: TGTGCCGGAAAAAACAGGGCCTCGGGGAACACTGAAGCTTTCTTT. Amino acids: CAGKNRASGNTEAFF.

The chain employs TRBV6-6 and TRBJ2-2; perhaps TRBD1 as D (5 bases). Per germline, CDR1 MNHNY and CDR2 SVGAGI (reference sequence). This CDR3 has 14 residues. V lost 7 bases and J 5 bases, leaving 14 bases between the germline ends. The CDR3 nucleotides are TGTGCCAGCAAGAGTTTTAAGGGGACCGGGGAGCTGTTTTTT. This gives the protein CASKSFKGTGELFF.

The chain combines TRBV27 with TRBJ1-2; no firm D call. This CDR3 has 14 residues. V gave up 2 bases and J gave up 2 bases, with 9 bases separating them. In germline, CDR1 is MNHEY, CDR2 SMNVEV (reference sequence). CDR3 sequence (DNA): TGTGCCAGCAGTTTAAAGTTCGAGAACTATGGCTACACCTTC. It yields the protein CASSLKFENYGYTF.

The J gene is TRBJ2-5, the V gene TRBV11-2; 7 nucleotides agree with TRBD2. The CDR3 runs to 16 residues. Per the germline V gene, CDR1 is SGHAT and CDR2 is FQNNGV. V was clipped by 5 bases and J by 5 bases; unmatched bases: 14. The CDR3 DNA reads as TGTGCCAGCAGCGTATCCTTGGGGGGGTTCGGCGAGACCCAGTACTTC. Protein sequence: CASSVSLGGFGETQYF.

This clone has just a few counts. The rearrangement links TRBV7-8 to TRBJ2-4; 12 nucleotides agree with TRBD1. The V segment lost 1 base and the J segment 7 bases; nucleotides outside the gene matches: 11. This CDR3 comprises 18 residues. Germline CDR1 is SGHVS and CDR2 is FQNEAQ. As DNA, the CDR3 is TGTGCCAGCAGCTTAGAAGGTGGGACAGGGGGCATAGGGAACATTCAGTACTTC. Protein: CASSLEGGTGGIGNIQYF.

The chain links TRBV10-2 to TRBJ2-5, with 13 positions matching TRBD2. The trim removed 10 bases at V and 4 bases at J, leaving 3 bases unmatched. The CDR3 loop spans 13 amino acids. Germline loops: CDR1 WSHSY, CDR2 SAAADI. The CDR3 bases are TGCGCCACTGGACTAGCGGGAGTAGAGACCCAGTACTTC. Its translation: CATGLAGVETQYF.

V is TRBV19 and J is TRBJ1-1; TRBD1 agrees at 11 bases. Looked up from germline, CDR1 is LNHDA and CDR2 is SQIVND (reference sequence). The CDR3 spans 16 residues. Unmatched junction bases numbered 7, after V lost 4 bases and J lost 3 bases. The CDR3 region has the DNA TGTGCCAGTAGTAAATGGACAGGGGGCGTGTACACTGAAGCTTTCTTT. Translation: CASSKWTGGVYTEAFF.